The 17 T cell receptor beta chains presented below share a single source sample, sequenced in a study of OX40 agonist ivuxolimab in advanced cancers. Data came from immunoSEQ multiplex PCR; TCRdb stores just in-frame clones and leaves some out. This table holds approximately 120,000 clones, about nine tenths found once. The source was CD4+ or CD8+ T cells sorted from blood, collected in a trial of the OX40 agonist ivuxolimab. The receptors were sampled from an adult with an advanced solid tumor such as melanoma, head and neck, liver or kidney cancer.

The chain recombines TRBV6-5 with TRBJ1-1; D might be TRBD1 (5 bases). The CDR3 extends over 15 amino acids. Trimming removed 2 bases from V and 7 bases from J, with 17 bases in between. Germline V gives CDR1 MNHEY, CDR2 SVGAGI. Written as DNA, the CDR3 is TGTGCCAGCAGTTACGAGGAAAAGGGGAGAAGTGAAGCTTTCTTT. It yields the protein CASSYEEKGRSEAFF.

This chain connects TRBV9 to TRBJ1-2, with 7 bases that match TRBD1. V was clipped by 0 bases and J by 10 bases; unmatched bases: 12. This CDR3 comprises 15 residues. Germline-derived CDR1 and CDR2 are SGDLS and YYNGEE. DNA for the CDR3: TGTGCCAGCAGCGTAGCGGGACAGCCAGGCATTGACTACACCTTC. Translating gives CASSVAGQPGIDYTF.

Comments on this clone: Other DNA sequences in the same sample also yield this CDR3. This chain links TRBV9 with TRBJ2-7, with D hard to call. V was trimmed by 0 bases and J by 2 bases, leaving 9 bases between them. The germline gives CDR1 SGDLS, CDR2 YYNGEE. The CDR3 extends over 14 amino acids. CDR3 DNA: TGTGCCAGCAGCGTAGGAGTCGGAACCTACGAGCAGTACTTC. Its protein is CASSVGVGTYEQYF.

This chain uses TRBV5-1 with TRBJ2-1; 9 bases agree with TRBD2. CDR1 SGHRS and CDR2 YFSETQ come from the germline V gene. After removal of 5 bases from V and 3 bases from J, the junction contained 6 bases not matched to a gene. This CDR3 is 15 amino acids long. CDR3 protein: CASRAGTSNYNEQFF. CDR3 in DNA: TGCGCCAGCAGGGCCGGGACTAGCAACTACAATGAGCAGTTCTTC.

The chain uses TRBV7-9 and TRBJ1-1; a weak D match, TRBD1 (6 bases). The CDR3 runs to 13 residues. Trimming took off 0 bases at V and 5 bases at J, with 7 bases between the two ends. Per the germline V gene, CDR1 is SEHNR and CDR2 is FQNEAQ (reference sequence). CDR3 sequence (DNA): TGTGCCAGCAGCTTAGCAACAGGGACTGAAGCTTTCTTT. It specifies CASSLATGTEAFF.

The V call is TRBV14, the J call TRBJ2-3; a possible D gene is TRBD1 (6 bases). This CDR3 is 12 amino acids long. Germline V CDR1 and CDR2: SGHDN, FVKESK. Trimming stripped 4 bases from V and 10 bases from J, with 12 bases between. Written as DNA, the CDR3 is TGTGCCAGCAGCCCCAACAGGGCCGCGCAGTATTTT. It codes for CASSPNRAAQYF.

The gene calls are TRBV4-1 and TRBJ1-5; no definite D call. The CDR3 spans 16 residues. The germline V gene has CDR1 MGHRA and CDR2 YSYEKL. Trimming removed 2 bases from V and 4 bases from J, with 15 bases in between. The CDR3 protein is CASSQRPETENQPQHF. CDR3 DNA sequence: TGCGCCAGCAGCCAACGCCCCGAGACCGAAAATCAGCCCCAGCATTTT.

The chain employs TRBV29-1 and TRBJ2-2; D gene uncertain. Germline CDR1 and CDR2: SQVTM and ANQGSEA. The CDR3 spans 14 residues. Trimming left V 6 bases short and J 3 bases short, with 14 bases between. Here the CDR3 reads CSVLSGSDTGELFF. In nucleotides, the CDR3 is TGCAGCGTGCTGTCAGGTTCGGACACCGGGGAGCTGTTTTTT.

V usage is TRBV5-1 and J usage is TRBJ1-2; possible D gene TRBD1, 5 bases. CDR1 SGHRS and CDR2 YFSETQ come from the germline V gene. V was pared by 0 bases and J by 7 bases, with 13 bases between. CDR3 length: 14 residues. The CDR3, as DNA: TGCGCCAGCAGCTTGGGGCAGGGAGCCAGTGGCTACACCTTC. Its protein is CASSLGQGASGYTF.

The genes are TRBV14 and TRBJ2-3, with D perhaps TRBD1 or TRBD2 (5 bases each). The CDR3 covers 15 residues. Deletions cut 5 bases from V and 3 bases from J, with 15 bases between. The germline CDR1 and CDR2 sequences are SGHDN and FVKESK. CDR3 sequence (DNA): TGTGCCAGCAGCGATACACAGGAGGTTACAGATACGCAGTATTTT. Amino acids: CASSDTQEVTDTQYF.

The CDR3 spells CATSRDRGGTYNEQFF. In nucleotides, the CDR3 is TGTGCCACCAGCAGAGATCGAGGCGGGACCTACAATGAGCAGTTCTTC. V gene TRBV15 combines with J gene TRBJ2-1, with D possibly matching TRBD2 (6 bases). CDR1 and CDR2 (germline): LNHNV, YYDKDF (reference sequence). Trimming left V 0 bases short and J 2 bases short, with 11 bases between. The CDR3 is made up of 16 amino acids.

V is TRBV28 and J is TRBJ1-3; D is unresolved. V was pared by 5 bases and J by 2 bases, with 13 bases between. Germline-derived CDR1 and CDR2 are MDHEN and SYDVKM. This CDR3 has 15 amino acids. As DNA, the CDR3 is TGTGCCAGCAGTCCGTATACGGGTCCTGGAAACACCATATATTTT. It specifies CASSPYTGPGNTIYF.

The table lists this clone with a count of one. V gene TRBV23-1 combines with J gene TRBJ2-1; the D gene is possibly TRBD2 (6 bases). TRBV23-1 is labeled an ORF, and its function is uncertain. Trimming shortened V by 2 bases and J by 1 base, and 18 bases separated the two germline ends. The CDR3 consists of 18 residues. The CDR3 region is CASSQENNGRMSYNEQFF. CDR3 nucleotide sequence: TGCGCCAGCAGTCAAGAAAATAACGGGAGAATGTCCTACAATGAGCAGTTCTTC.

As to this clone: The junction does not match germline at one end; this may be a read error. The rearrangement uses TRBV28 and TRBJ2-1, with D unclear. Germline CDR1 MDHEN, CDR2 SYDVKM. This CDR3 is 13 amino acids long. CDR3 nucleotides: TGTGCCAGCAGTTTTCGTATCGAGCCTCTCCATCTCTTC. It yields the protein CASSFRIEPLHLF.

The CDR3 DNA reads as TGTGCCAGCAGGTATTGGGAACAGATCGGGACTAGCGAATACAATGAGCAGTTCTTC. Protein: CASRYWEQIGTSEYNEQFF. V is TRBV4-2 and J is TRBJ2-1; TRBD2 matches 10 bases. The CDR3 extends over 19 amino acids. Germline V gene sequence: CDR1 LGHNA, CDR2 YNFKEQ. V shed 6 bases, J shed 4 bases, and the junction held 18 bases outside the gene matches.

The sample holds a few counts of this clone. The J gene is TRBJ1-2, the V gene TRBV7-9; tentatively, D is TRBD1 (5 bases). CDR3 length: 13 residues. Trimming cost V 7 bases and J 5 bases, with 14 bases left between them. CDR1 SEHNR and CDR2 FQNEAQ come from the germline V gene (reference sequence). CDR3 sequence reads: CASTKDSPYGYTF. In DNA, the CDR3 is TGTGCCAGCACTAAAGACAGCCCTTATGGCTACACCTTC.

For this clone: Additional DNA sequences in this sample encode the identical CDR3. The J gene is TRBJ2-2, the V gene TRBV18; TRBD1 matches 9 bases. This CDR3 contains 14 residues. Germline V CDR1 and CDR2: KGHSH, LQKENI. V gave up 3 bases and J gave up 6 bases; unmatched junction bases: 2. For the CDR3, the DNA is TGTGCCAGCTCACCGGGACAGGGCGCCGGGGAGCTGTTTTTT. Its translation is CASSPGQGAGELFF.